This is a list of T cell receptor beta chains from one sample in a study of T cell responses to AZD1222 COVID-19 vaccine. Clones were read by immunoSEQ multiplex PCR, and TCRdb kept only the in-frame ones, dropping some. This table holds 40,000 or so clones, approximately 88% found once. Sample: peripheral blood, taken 28 days after the second AZD1222 dose. Every receptor here comes from an adult who received the AZD1222 COVID-19 vaccine. Both conserved end residues are part of each CDR3. A D gene is named only where the DNA matches it firmly. The listing skips clone size in some rows; elsewhere it reads once, few, many or a size class.

v_call	d_call	clone_size	j_call	cdr3_nt	cdr3_aa
TRBV5-6	NA	once	TRBJ2-6	TGTGCCAGCGCCGGGGGCTCTGGGGCCAACGTCCTGACTTTC	CASAGGSGANVLTF
TRBV19	TRBD1	NA	TRBJ1-1	TGTGCCAGTAGTGTCCTCAGGGGGGCTGAAGCTTTCTTT	CASSVLRGAEAFF
TRBV3-1/TRBV3-2	TRBD1	once	TRBJ2-7	TGTGCCAGCATTCGTACCGGGACAGGGGATCTGGGGTACGAGCAGTACTTC	CASIRTGTGDLGYEQYF
TRBV19	NA	medium-sized	TRBJ2-3	TGTGCCAGTGCCAGCCAAGTCGGCCAGGATACGCAGTATTTT	CASASQVGQDTQYF
TRBV24-1	NA	NA	TRBJ2-1	TGTGCCACCAGTGACCCCCAGGGGAACTACAATGAGCAGTTCTTC	CATSDPQGNYNEQFF
TRBV6-5	NA	NA	TRBJ1-5	TGTGCCGCAGGGCGGGACGGGACTCATCAGCCCCAGCATTTT	CAAGRDGTHQPQHF
TRBV18	NA	NA	TRBJ1-2	TGTGCCAGCTCACCACTGGATGGCTACACCTTC	CASSPLDGYTF
TRBV19	NA	NA	TRBJ1-5	TGTGCCAGTAGCCGCAGCGGGGGCCTCAATCAGCCCCAGCATTTT	CASSRSGGLNQPQHF
TRBV24-1	NA	few	TRBJ2-3	TGTGCCACCAGTGATTTAGCACCCGCAGATACGCAGTATTTT	CATSDLAPADTQYF
TRBV9	TRBD1	NA	TRBJ2-1	TGTGCCAGCAGCCATAAAAGCCAGGGGGCGCCTGAGCAGTTCTTC	CASSHKSQGAPEQFF
TRBV4-2	TRBD1	NA	TRBJ1-5	TGTGCCAGCAGCCAAGAGGAAAGACAGGGAAAGCCCCAGCATTTT	CASSQEERQGKPQHF
TRBV7-2	NA	NA	TRBJ1-2	TGTGCCAGCAGCTTGGAATATGGCTACACCTTC	CASSLEYGYTF
TRBV7-3	TRBD1	NA	TRBJ1-2	TGTGCCAGCAGCGTCACCGGGACAGCCAACTATGGCTACACCTTC	CASSVTGTANYGYTF
TRBV6-5	NA	NA	TRBJ1-1	TGTGCCAGCAGGTGGGGGGCGACTGAAGCTTTCTTT	CASRWGATEAFF
TRBV6-1	NA	NA	TRBJ2-7	TGTGTCAGCAGTGAAGATTCGGGCTACGAGCAGTACTTC	CVSSEDSGYEQYF
TRBV30	NA	few	TRBJ2-5	TGTGCCTGGAGTGCCCGAAGTCTATTGGCCCAGTACTTC	CAWSARSLLAQYF
TRBV7-6	NA	NA	TRBJ2-7	TGTGCCAGCAGCTTATTTGCAGGTGCGGGATCCTACGAGCAGTACTTC	CASSLFAGAGSYEQYF
TRBV27	TRBD1	NA	TRBJ1-3	TGTGCCAGCAAGGGGGCTGCCTCTGGAAACACCATATATTTT	CASKGAASGNTIYF
TRBV18	TRBD2	NA	TRBJ2-7	TGTGCCAGCTCTCTTGGTAGCGGGGGGCGAAGCTCCTACGAGCAGTACTTC	CASSLGSGGRSSYEQYF
TRBV4-2	NA	NA	TRBJ2-1	TGTGCCAGCAGCCAAGCCATACCTCGCTACAATGAGCAGTTCTTC	CASSQAIPRYNEQFF
TRBV9	NA	NA	TRBJ2-7	TGTGCCAGCAGCGTAGGACCCCGCCAGGACGAGCAGTACTTC	CASSVGPRQDEQYF
TRBV6-6	TRBD1	NA	TRBJ1-1	TGTGCCAGCAGCTATACCCCCCCCGGGGGACAGGGGTCGGGAGACACTGAAGCTTTCTTT	CASSYTPPGGQGSGDTEAFF